This T cell receptor (beta chain) was found in a study of PD-L1 blockade in urothelial cancer. Time point specified: peripheral blood 6 weeks after treatment start. Per-patient samples, pretreatment and on-treatment, numbered 1 to 8. Assay: immunoSEQ multiplex PCR; the TCRdb copy retains only in-frame clones and omits some. The profile shows around 110,000 clones, approximately 89% of them singletons. The CDR3 loop spans 13 amino acids. Trimming stripped 1 base from V and 7 bases from J, with 10 bases between. Germline V gene sequence: CDR1 MNHNS, CDR2 SASEGT. Sequenced material: PBMCs, taken around atezolizumab (anti-PD-L1) treatment. This TCR came from a man aged 55 to 70 with urothelial cancer. The rearrangement links TRBV6-1 to TRBJ2-5; a weak D match, TRBD2 (5 bases). Here the CDR3 DNA reads TGTGCCAGCAGTGAAGGGGTACGGGGGACCCAGTACTTC. It encodes CASSEGVRGTQYF.